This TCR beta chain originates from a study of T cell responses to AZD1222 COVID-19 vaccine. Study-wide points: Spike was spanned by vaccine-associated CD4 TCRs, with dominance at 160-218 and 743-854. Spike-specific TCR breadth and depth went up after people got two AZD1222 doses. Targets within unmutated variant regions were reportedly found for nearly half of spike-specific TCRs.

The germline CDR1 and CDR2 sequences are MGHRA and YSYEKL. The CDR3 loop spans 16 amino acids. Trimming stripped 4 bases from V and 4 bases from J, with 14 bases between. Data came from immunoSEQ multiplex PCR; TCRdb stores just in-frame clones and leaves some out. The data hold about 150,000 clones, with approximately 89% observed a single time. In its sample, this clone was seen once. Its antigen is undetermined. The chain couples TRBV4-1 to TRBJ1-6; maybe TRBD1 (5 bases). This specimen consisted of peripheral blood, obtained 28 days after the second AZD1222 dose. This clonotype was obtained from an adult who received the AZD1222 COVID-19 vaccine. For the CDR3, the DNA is TGCGCCAGCAGCCCCCGGGACGGTGGGTATAATTCACCCCTCCACTTT. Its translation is CASSPRDGGYNSPLHF.